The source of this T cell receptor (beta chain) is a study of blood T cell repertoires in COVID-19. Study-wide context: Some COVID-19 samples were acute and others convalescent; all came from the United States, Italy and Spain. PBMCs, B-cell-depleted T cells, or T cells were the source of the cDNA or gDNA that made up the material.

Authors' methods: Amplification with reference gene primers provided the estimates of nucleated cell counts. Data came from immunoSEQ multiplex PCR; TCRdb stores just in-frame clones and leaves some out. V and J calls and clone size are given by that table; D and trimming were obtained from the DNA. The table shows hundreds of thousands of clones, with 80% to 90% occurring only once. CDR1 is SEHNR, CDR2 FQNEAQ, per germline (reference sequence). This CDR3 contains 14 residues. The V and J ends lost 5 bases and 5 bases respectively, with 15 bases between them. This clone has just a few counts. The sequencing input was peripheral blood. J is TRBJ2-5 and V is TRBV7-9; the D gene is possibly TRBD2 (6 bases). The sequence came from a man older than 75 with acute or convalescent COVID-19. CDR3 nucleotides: TGTGCCAGCAGCCCGCGGACGGGGAGGGAGACCCAGTACTTC. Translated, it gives CASSPRTGRETQYF.